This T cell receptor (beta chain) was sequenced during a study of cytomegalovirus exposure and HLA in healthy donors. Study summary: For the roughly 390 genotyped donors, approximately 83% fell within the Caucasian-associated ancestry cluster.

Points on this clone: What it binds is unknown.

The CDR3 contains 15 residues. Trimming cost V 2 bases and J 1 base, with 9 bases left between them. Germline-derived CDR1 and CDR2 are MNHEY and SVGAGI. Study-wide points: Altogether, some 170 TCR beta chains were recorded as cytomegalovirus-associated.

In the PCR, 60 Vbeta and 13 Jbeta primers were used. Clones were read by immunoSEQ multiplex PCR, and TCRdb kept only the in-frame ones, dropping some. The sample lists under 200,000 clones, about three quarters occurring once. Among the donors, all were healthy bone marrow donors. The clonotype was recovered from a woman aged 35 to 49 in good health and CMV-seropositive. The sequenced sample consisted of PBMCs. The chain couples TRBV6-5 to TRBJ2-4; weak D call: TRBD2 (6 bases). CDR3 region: CASSYGGEAKNIQYF. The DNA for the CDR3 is TGTGCCAGCAGTTACGGCGGGGAGGCCAAAAACATTCAGTACTTC.